The 27 T cell receptor beta chains below come from one sample, sequenced in a study of blood T cells in healthy people across ages. A second about 7 to 12 cycle PCR used barcoded and J-beta primers. TCRdb analysed the 5' RACE reads with MiXCR anew, one entry per CDR3 protein. The table has some 1.5 million distinct CDR3 sequences, under 30% seen once. The sample taken for sequencing was blood. These receptors originate from a woman between 25 and 40 years old in good health.

This clonotype showed up just a few times. This chain joins TRBV20-1 and TRBJ1-5; 9 nucleotides match TRBD1. J lost 1 base, V lost 6 bases, and 7 bases had no gene match. This CDR3 comprises 15 residues. Germline assignment: CDR1 DFQATT and CDR2 SNEGSKA (reference sequence). The CDR3 nucleotides read TGCAGTGCACTCGGACAGGGGTTAAGCAATCAGCCCCAGCATTTT. This gives the protein CSALGQGLSNQPQHF.

In its sample, this clonotype was seen a few times. This chain connects TRBV7-9 to TRBJ2-7; tentatively, D is TRBD1 or TRBD2 (5 bases each). Germline assignment: CDR1 SEHNR and CDR2 FQNEAQ (reference sequence). V gave up 4 bases and J gave up 1 base, with 17 bases separating them. This CDR3 has 16 amino acids. CDR3 DNA: TGTGCCAGCAGCTCTCAAATGAGGGGCGGATCCTACGAGCAGTACTTC. Protein: CASSSQMRGGSYEQYF.

This chain uses TRBV6-6 with TRBJ1-5, with unresolved D. CDR1 is MNHNY and CDR2 is SVGAGI in the germline V gene (reference sequence). V lost 5 bases and J lost 7, with 18 bases in between. The CDR3 covers 15 residues. CDR3 residues: CASSKVEGPEQPQHF. The CDR3 nucleotides read TGTGCCAGCAGTAAGGTGGAGGGCCCGGAGCAGCCCCAGCATTTT.

Points on this clonotype: Given a much more abundant clone one base away, this may be a read error. The chain combines TRBV29-1 with TRBJ2-5; D ambiguous. TRBJ2-7 matches the DNA end more closely, so the J call is doubtful. The CDR3 loop spans 12 amino acids. CDR1 is SQVTM, CDR2 ANQGSEA, per germline. The CDR3 is CSVVRNPYEQYF. The CDR3 region has the DNA TGCAGCGTTGTCCGGAACCCCTACGAGCAGTACTTC.

This clonotype was observed a handful of times. The CDR3 loop is CSARENLRNEQFF. In DNA, the CDR3 is TGCAGTGCTAGAGAGAATCTAAGGAATGAGCAGTTCTTC. The genes are TRBV20-1 and TRBJ2-1; no reliable D call. The CDR3 extends over 13 amino acids. V was clipped by 0 bases and J by 7 bases, with 10 bases between them. Germline V gene lookup returns CDR1 DFQATT and CDR2 SNEGSKA (reference sequence).

This clonotype was seen more than once but under ten times. The junction departs from the called germline gene at one end, perhaps through a read error. The chain links TRBV9 to TRBJ1-5, with unresolved D. CDR1 SGDLS and CDR2 YYNGEE come from the germline V gene. The CDR3 has 14 residues. The CDR3 reads CAAGRLPLNQPQHF. In DNA, the CDR3 is TGTGCCGCCGGCCGCCTACCTCTGAATCAACCCCAGCATTTT.

This clonotype was recorded a few times. This chain joins TRBV20-1 and TRBJ1-6, with a weak D call TRBD1 (6 bases). V was trimmed by 0 bases and J by 7 bases, leaving 13 bases between them. Germline-derived CDR1 and CDR2 are DFQATT and SNEGSKA (reference sequence). This CDR3 region has 15 residues. The CDR3 sequence: CSARDRRQGNSPLHF. In DNA, the CDR3 is TGCAGTGCTAGAGATCGACGGCAGGGGAATTCACCCCTCCACTTT.

The chain links TRBV11-2 to TRBJ2-3; maybe TRBD2 (5 bases). Germline V lookup: CDR1 SGHAT, CDR2 FQNNGV. The CDR3 covers 16 residues. V was clipped by 1 base and J by 0 bases, with 11 bases between them. CDR3 in DNA: TGTGCCAGCAGCTTAGGAGGGCCCCTAAGCACAGATACGCAGTATTTT. Its protein is CASSLGGPLSTDTQYF.

The rearrangement joins TRBV20-1 to TRBJ2-4; D gene uncertain. CDR1 DFQATT and CDR2 SNEGSKA come from the germline V gene (reference sequence). V dropped 5 bases and J dropped 13 bases, with 24 bases sitting between them. The CDR3 runs to 14 residues. In DNA form, the CDR3 reads TGCAGTGCTGCCATAGTGGTAGGATTGAATGAGCAGTACTTC. Protein product: CSAAIVVGLNEQYF.

This clonotype was seen ten or more times. The genes are TRBV4-3 and TRBJ1-2, with 7 bases matching TRBD1. CDR1 and CDR2 from the germline V gene are LGHNA and YSLEER. Losses at the gene ends were 2 bases for V and 0 bases for J; bases not matched to a gene: 3. The CDR3 extends over 15 amino acids. CDR3 sequence (DNA): TGCGCCAGCAGCCAATTTACAGGGGCTAACTATGGCTACACCTTC. Amino acids: CASSQFTGANYGYTF.

This clonotype was detected many times. This chain links TRBV11-2 with TRBJ2-5; 11 bases line up with TRBD2. CDR3 length: 17 residues. V dropped 5 bases and J dropped 5; count of bases not matched to a gene: 13. The germline V gene has CDR1 SGHAT and CDR2 FQNNGV. CDR3 coding DNA: TGTGCCAGCAGCCCTGGGTCTAGCGGGGGGAGGTACGAGACCCAGTACTTC. This codes for CASSPGSSGGRYETQYF.

This clonotype has more than one count but fewer than ten. The chain joins TRBV12-3 or TRBV12-4 to TRBJ2-3; either TRBD1 or TRBD2 may fit D (5 bases each). With 6 bases removed from V and 0 bases from J, the gap between germline ends came to 13 bases. There are 15 residues in the CDR3. CDR3 loop: CASSQGRSSTDTQYF. For the CDR3, the DNA is TGTGCCAGCAGCCAGGGACGGTCTAGCACAGATACGCAGTATTTT.

The rearrangement links TRBV24-1 to TRBJ2-3, with 7 positions matching TRBD2. The germline CDR1 and CDR2 sequences are KGHDR and SFDVKD. Germline trimming cut 9 bases from V and 7 bases from J; bases unmatched to any gene: 15. The CDR3 sequence is 15 residues long. CDR3 protein: CATEESGAGRNTQYF. As DNA, the CDR3 is TGTGCCACCGAGGAGAGCGGGGCCGGGAGGAATACGCAGTATTTT.

The chain uses TRBV15 and TRBJ1-2, with D tentatively TRBD1 (5 bases). The CDR3 is 13 residues long. V lost 9 bases to trimming and J lost 5 bases, with 16 bases between them. Germline loops: CDR1 LNHNV, CDR2 YYDKDF (reference sequence). The CDR3 protein is CATEDTGRYGYTF. The CDR3, as DNA: TGTGCCACGGAGGACACGGGCCGTTATGGCTACACCTTC.

This sequence joins TRBV20-1 and TRBJ2-1; 12 positions agree with TRBD2. The CDR3 spans 14 residues. CDR1 DFQATT and CDR2 SNEGSKA come from the germline V gene (reference sequence). The V gene end was trimmed by 5 bases and the J gene end by 8 bases; junction bases not matched to a gene: 7. The DNA of the CDR3 is TGCAGTGCTCCCCGACTAGCGGGAGATGATGAGCAGTTCTTC. Translated, it gives CSAPRLAGDDEQFF.

V gene TRBV29-1 combines with J gene TRBJ2-5; TRBD2 aligns across 10 bases. CDR3 size: 14 residues. Germline V gene sequence: CDR1 SQVTM, CDR2 ANQGSEA. With V trimmed by 7 bases and J by 2 bases, 7 bases remained unmatched. Here the CDR3 reads CSATGLARQETQYF. CDR3 coding DNA: TGCAGCGCCACGGGACTAGCGAGGCAAGAGACCCAGTACTTC.

The CDR3 DNA is TGCGCCAGCAGCCAGGAAACACTAGCGGGAGTCGCCTACGAGCAGTACTTC. This gives the protein CASSQETLAGVAYEQYF. The chain links TRBV4-1 to TRBJ2-7, with TRBD2 identical over 11 bases. Germline CDR1 is MGHRA and CDR2 is YSYEKL. The CDR3 spans 17 residues. V trimming: 3 bases; J trimming: 2 bases; junction bases outside the gene matches: 9.

This clonotype showed up just a few times. This chain uses TRBV20-1 with TRBJ2-1, with no clear D. The CDR3 loop spans 15 amino acids. Germline CDR1 is DFQATT and CDR2 is SNEGSKA (reference sequence). Trimming took 0 bases from V and 3 from J, leaving 12 bases between them. The CDR3 DNA reads TGCAGTGCTAGAGACCGGAGTGAGTTCTACAATGAGCAGTTCTTC. It specifies CSARDRSEFYNEQFF.

As concerns this clonotype: A read error may produce the germline difference seen at one junction end. The chain carries TRBV7-7 and TRBJ2-5; tentative D call: TRBD2 (5 bases). The CDR3 length is 14 residues. The germline gives CDR1 SSHAT, CDR2 FNYEAQ (reference sequence). The CDR3 DNA reads TGTGCCAGCAGCCGCCTGGGTTTTGGGGAGACCCGGTACTTC. Translation: CASSRLGFGETRYF.

The V and J genes are TRBV12-3 or TRBV12-4 and TRBJ2-5; TRBD1 matches 7 bases. The CDR3 totals 14 residues. V lost 7 bases to trimming and J lost 5 bases; unmatched junction nucleotides: 10. CDR3 amino acids: CASIKTGSRETQYF. CDR3 nucleotide sequence: TGTGCCAGCATCAAGACAGGGTCACGGGAGACCCAGTACTTC.

The chain recombines TRBV27 with TRBJ2-7; D tentatively fits TRBD1 or TRBD2 (5 bases each). The germline CDR1 and CDR2 sequences are MNHEY and SMNVEV (reference sequence). Trimming stripped 0 bases from V and 5 bases from J, with 17 bases between. There are 16 residues in the CDR3. The CDR3 DNA reads as TGTGCCAGCAGTTTATCAGCCGCAGGGACCTACGACGAGCAGTACTTC. This translates into CASSLSAAGTYDEQYF.

A remark on this clonotype: A much bigger clone sits one base away, suggesting this may be a read error. The chain combines TRBV6-4 with TRBJ1-2, with 7 bases matching TRBD1. Germline CDR1 and CDR2: MRHNA and SNTAGT. The CDR3 is 15 amino acids. Here the CDR3 DNA reads TGTGCCAGTAGTGACCCGCAGGGGGGATACTATGACTACACCTTC. Residues: CASSDPQGGYYDYTF.

This clonotype came up many times. This chain connects TRBV25-1 to TRBJ2-5; D unclear. Germline assignment: CDR1 MGHDK and CDR2 SYGVNS. The length of the CDR3 is 13 residues. V was cut by 6 bases and J by 1 base, with 9 bases left in between. The CDR3 spells CASRDGSQETQYF. The CDR3 DNA reads TGTGCCAGCAGGGACGGCTCCCAAGAGACCCAGTACTTC.

Comments on this clonotype: In this CDR3 the conserved last residue, phenylalanine or tryptophan, is missing, so a read error is likely. The rearrangement joins TRBV20-1 to TRBJ2-4; maybe TRBD2 (5 bases). Per the germline V gene, CDR1 is DFQATT and CDR2 is SNEGSKA (reference sequence). The V end lost 5 bases, the J end lost 0 bases, and 17 bases lay between the germline ends. This CDR3 spans 16 amino acids. CDR3 loop: CSARSGNVGAKNIQYL. CDR3 sequence (DNA): TGCAGTGCTCGCTCCGGGAACGTGGGAGCCAAAAACATTCAGTACTTA.

The rearrangement links TRBV9 to TRBJ2-7; weak D call: TRBD2 (7 bases). The V gene lost 0 bases and the J gene lost 10 bases, with 23 bases spanning the gap. Germline assignment: CDR1 SGDLS and CDR2 YYNGEE. The CDR3 sequence is 16 residues long. The CDR3 loop is CASSVGGGGAIETQYF. The CDR3 coding sequence is TGTGCCAGCAGCGTAGGGGGAGGGGGGGCTATCGAGACACAGTACTTC.

This clonotype was seen repeatedly, ten times or more. This rearrangement joins TRBV15 to TRBJ2-7, with D possibly being TRBD1 (6 bases). Trimming took off 3 bases at V and 0 bases at J, with 12 bases between the two ends. Germline V gene lookup returns CDR1 LNHNV and CDR2 YYDKDF (reference sequence). The CDR3 has 15 amino acids. The CDR3 nucleotides read TGTGCCACCAGCAGGGACCGGGACATCTCCTACGAGCAGTACTTC. Translated, it gives CATSRDRDISYEQYF.

The chain has TRBV2 and TRBJ2-3, with 7 bases that match TRBD2. With 9 bases clipped from V and 0 bases from J, the junction kept 3 bases outside the gene matches. The length of the CDR3 is 13 residues. The germline V gene has CDR1 SNHLY and CDR2 FYNNEI. Here the CDR3 reads CASLSGSTDTQYF. CDR3 nucleotides: TGTGCCAGTCTTAGCGGGAGCACAGATACGCAGTATTTT.